The 27 T cell receptor beta chains below come from one sample, sequenced in a study of PD-L1 blockade in urothelial cancer. Sequencing was performed with immunoSEQ multiplex PCR; in TCRdb, only in-frame clones are kept and a portion is missing. The table has fewer than 55,000 clones, around 82% seen once; the top ten hold 3% to 3.5%. Sequences were derived from PBMCs, sampled around atezolizumab (anti-PD-L1) treatment. The receptors stem from a man aged 65 to 79 with urothelial cancer.

This chain joins TRBV5-6 and TRBJ2-7, with 8 bases lining up with TRBD1. Germline CDR1 is SGHDT and CDR2 is YYEEEE. The ends lost 5 bases at V and 6 bases at J; junction bases unmatched: 7. The CDR3 consists of 13 residues. The CDR3 reads CASSRTGKGEQYF. For the CDR3, the DNA is TGTGCCAGCAGTAGGACAGGGAAAGGCGAGCAGTACTTC.

The chain combines TRBV9 with TRBJ2-2, with D perhaps TRBD2 (5 bases). This CDR3 is 17 amino acids long. CDR1 and CDR2 from the germline V gene are SGDLS and YYNGEE. V was cut by 1 base and J by 4 bases, with 17 bases left in between. CDR3 amino acids: CASSVQVQPRGTGELFF. The CDR3 DNA sequence: TGTGCCAGCAGCGTACAGGTACAGCCTCGGGGCACCGGGGAGCTGTTTTTT.

The chain links TRBV28 to TRBJ2-7; D uncertain. Trimming took 8 bases from V and 2 from J, leaving 10 bases between them. The CDR3 spans 12 residues. The germline V gene encodes CDR1 MDHEN and CDR2 SYDVKM. This chain's CDR3 is CASRGNPYEQYF. The CDR3 bases are TGTGCCAGCCGAGGAAATCCCTACGAGCAGTACTTC.

This clone has a handful of counts. This sequence joins TRBV18 and TRBJ1-2, with TRBD1 matching 9 bases. Germline assignment: CDR1 KGHSH and CDR2 LQKENI. V lost 2 bases and J lost 2; bases outside the gene matches: 3. The CDR3 has 15 amino acids. The CDR3 loop reads CASSPGQGPNYGYTF. In DNA form, the CDR3 reads TGTGCCAGCTCACCAGGACAGGGGCCAAACTATGGCTACACCTTC.

This chain connects TRBV7-8 to TRBJ2-3; 7 nucleotides line up with TRBD2. The CDR3 contains 14 residues. Germline CDR1 reads SGHVS; CDR2 reads FQNEAQ. V shed 2 bases and J 6 bases; nucleotides not matched to a gene: 5. The CDR3 loop reads CASSLLAVQDTQYF. In nucleotides, the CDR3 is TGTGCCAGCAGCTTACTAGCGGTGCAGGATACGCAGTATTTT.

Only a few counts were recorded for this clone. This chain uses TRBV30 with TRBJ1-3, with a possible D match to TRBD1 (6 bases). This CDR3 is built from 14 residues. CDR1 is GTSNPN and CDR2 is SVGIG in the germline V gene (reference sequence). Trimming took off 5 bases at V and 0 bases at J, with 11 bases between the two ends. The CDR3 DNA follows: TGTGCCTGGCAAGGACAGTCCTCTGGAAACACCATATATTTT. It specifies CAWQGQSSGNTIYF.

The chain joins TRBV11-1 to TRBJ1-4, with TRBD1 matching over 8 bases. CDR3 length equals 15 residues. Germline trimming cut 5 bases from V and 8 bases from J; bases unmatched to any gene: 10. Germline CDR1 is SGHAT and CDR2 is FQDESV (reference sequence). The CDR3 here is CASSPKGQVGEKLFF. The CDR3 DNA is TGTGCCAGCAGCCCAAAGGGACAGGTGGGAGAAAAACTGTTTTTT. Based on the CDR3 plus reference TRBV11-1 and TRBJ1-4, the full variable domain is EAEVAQSPRYKITEKSQAVAFWCDPISGHATLYWYRQILGQGPELLVQFQDESVVDDSQLPKDRFSAERLKGVDSTLKIQPAELGDSAMYLCASSPKGQVGEKLFFGSGTQLSVL.

The chain has TRBV13 and TRBJ2-2; D gene ambiguous. Germline V gene lookup returns CDR1 PRHDT and CDR2 FYEKMQ (reference sequence). V was pared by 5 bases and J by 3 bases, with 10 bases between. The CDR3 sequence is 14 residues long. This CDR3 reads CASSPLRDTGELFF. Here the CDR3 DNA reads TGTGCCAGCAGCCCCCTCCGGGACACCGGGGAGCTGTTTTTT.

The chain joins TRBV25-1 to TRBJ2-1; possible D gene TRBD2, 6 bases. Germline values: CDR1 MGHDK, CDR2 SYGVNS. The CDR3 is 12 residues long. V gave up 6 bases and J gave up 6 bases, with 9 bases separating them. The CDR3: CASRPGLNEQFF. The CDR3, as DNA: TGTGCCAGCAGGCCGGGACTCAATGAGCAGTTCTTC.

This chain links TRBV4-3 with TRBJ1-2, with D possibly matching TRBD1 (6 bases). Between the trimmed V and J ends, which lost 1 base and 3 bases, there was a span of 12 bases. CDR1 is LGHNA and CDR2 is YSLEER in the germline V gene. CDR3 length equals 15 residues. CDR3 loop: CASSQAQGQDYGYTF. The CDR3 coding sequence is TGCGCCAGCAGCCAAGCTCAGGGACAAGACTATGGCTACACCTTC.

The CDR3 region is CAWTPEDFYEQYF. The DNA of the CDR3 is TGTGCCTGGACCCCGGAGGATTTCTACGAGCAGTACTTC. The genes are TRBV30 and TRBJ2-7, with D maybe TRBD2 (5 bases). The CDR3 has 13 amino acids. Germline V lookup: CDR1 GTSNPN, CDR2 SVGIG (reference sequence). V was shortened by 4 bases and J by 3 bases, with 13 bases between the two germline ends.

This chain joins TRBV5-6 and TRBJ2-3; TRBD2 matches 8 bases. Germline lookup yields CDR1 SGHDT and CDR2 YYEEEE. The ends lost 0 bases at V and 7 bases at J; junction bases unmatched: 7. This CDR3 is 15 amino acids long. CDR3 sequence reads: CASSLGSGRGNTQYF. Here the CDR3 DNA reads TGTGCCAGCAGCTTGGGATCCGGGAGGGGGAATACGCAGTATTTT.

This sequence joins TRBV5-5 and TRBJ2-7; 8 nucleotides line up with TRBD2. The V gene end was trimmed by 2 bases and the J gene end by 6 bases; junction bases not matched to a gene: 7. This CDR3 has 14 amino acids. Germline-derived CDR1 and CDR2 are SGHKS and YYEKEE (reference sequence). CDR3 loop: CASSLDGTSGEQYF. CDR3 sequence (DNA): TGTGCCAGCAGCTTAGATGGGACTAGTGGCGAGCAGTACTTC.

This chain uses TRBV4-2 with TRBJ1-6; 10 bases are shared with TRBD1. This CDR3 contains 14 residues. Losses at the gene ends were 1 base for V and 9 bases for J; bases not matched to a gene: 0. Germline V gene data show CDR1 as LGHNA and CDR2 as YNFKEQ. CDR3 nucleotide sequence: TGTGCCAGCAGCCAAGGGACAGGGGGTTCACCCCTCCACTTT. Translation gives CASSQGTGGSPLHF.

This clone has just a few counts. For the CDR3, the DNA is TGCGCCAGCAGCCAAGATCAGGACATCCCGGAGACCCAGTACTTC. This translates into CASSQDQDIPETQYF. V and J are TRBV4-3 and TRBJ2-5, with D perhaps TRBD1 (5 bases). The CDR3 consists of 15 residues. CDR1 and CDR2 (germline): LGHNA, YSLEER. V shed 0 bases and J shed 5 bases, with 13 bases lying between them.

The J gene is TRBJ2-7, the V gene TRBV9; weak D call: TRBD1 (6 bases). CDR3 length: 14 amino acids. V was trimmed by 3 bases and J by 0 bases, leaving 10 bases between them. CDR1 is SGDLS and CDR2 is YYNGEE in the germline V gene. In nucleotides, the CDR3 is TGTGCCAGCAGCGACGGGACAAGCTCCTACGAGCAGTACTTC. Translating gives CASSDGTSSYEQYF.

J is TRBJ2-1 and V is TRBV19; D gene ambiguous. The germline V gene encodes CDR1 LNHDA and CDR2 SQIVND (reference sequence). The CDR3 length is 14 residues. V was cut by 6 bases and J by 10 bases, with 19 bases left in between. This CDR3 is CASSPLGALPEQFF. As DNA, the CDR3 is TGTGCCAGTAGCCCATTGGGCGCTCTGCCAGAGCAGTTCTTC.

This clone was observed a handful of times. Germline is not matched at one junction end, which may reflect a read error. The chain couples TRBV19 to TRBJ2-7; tentative D call: TRBD1 (6 bases). CDR3 length: 12 residues. Germline V gene data show CDR1 as LNHDA and CDR2 as SQIVND (reference sequence). CDR3 in amino acids: CASSIRGTLLHF. Here the CDR3 DNA reads TGTGCCAGTAGTATTCGAGGGACACTTTTGCACTTC.

The chain employs TRBV19 and TRBJ1-5; TRBD1 agrees at 7 bases. In germline, CDR1 is LNHDA, CDR2 SQIVND (reference sequence). This CDR3 has 15 residues. V trimming: 6 bases; J trimming: 7 bases; junction bases outside the gene matches: 12. This CDR3 is CASRVLDRVRQPQHF. CDR3 in DNA: TGTGCCAGTAGGGTCCTCGACAGGGTACGGCAGCCCCAGCATTTT.

There are a few counts of this clone. A much larger clone differs from this one at a single base, so this may be a read error. Distinct nucleotide sequences in the sample also encode this CDR3. This rearrangement joins TRBV14 to TRBJ2-1; 15 bases match TRBD2. The CDR3 length is 16 residues. V was pared by 4 bases and J by 3 bases, with 1 base of the junction left unmatched. Germline values: CDR1 SGHDN, CDR2 FVKESK. The CDR3 protein is CASSRTSGGVYNEQFF. In DNA, the CDR3 is TGTGCCAGCAGCCGGACTAGCGGGGGGGTCTACAATGAGCAGTTCTTC.

V gene TRBV4-3 combines with J gene TRBJ1-2; D perhaps matches TRBD1 (5 bases). V shed 4 bases and J shed 7 bases, with 16 bases lying between them. CDR3 size: 14 residues. Germline V CDR1 and CDR2: LGHNA, YSLEER. The CDR3 DNA is TGCGCCAGCAGCCCTAGGGGCACAACTTCTGGCTACACCTTC. Residues: CASSPRGTTSGYTF.

V and J are TRBV27 and TRBJ2-7; 8 nucleotides line up with TRBD1. The ends lost 8 bases at V and 1 base at J; junction bases unmatched: 4. This CDR3 contains 13 residues. The V gene's germline CDR1 is MNHEY and CDR2 SMNVEV (reference sequence). The CDR3 DNA reads as TGTGCCAGCGCTAGGACAGGGTCCTACGAGCAGTACTTC. Amino acids: CASARTGSYEQYF.

V is TRBV29-1 and J is TRBJ2-1; a possible D gene is TRBD1 (6 bases). The germline gives CDR1 SQVTM, CDR2 ANQGSEA. This CDR3 is built from 12 residues. V was clipped by 0 bases and J by 8 bases, with 8 bases between them. The CDR3: CSVEETGYEQFF. Here the CDR3 DNA reads TGCAGCGTTGAAGAGACAGGCTATGAGCAGTTCTTC.

The CDR3 bases are TGTGCCAGCAGCCCACAGACAGGGGGCTACGAGCAGTACTTC. Translation gives CASSPQTGGYEQYF. V usage is TRBV7-6 and J usage is TRBJ2-7; 9 bases fit TRBD1. The germline gives CDR1 SGHVS, CDR2 FNYEAQ. The CDR3 has 14 residues. V shed 5 bases and J 3 bases; nucleotides not matched to a gene: 5.

Turning to this clone: The junction departs from germline at one end; a sequencing error may be responsible. V usage is TRBV28 and J usage is TRBJ2-7; 8 nucleotides agree with TRBD1. CDR3 length equals 12 residues. Germline CDR1 is MDHEN and CDR2 is SYDVKM. CDR3: CASSSGTGSIAF. In DNA form, the CDR3 reads TGTGCCAGCAGTTCTGGGACAGGTTCTATAGCCTTC.

The rearrangement uses TRBV5-4 and TRBJ2-7; 8 bases are a match to TRBD1. The CDR3 consists of 14 residues. CDR1 is SGHNT, CDR2 YYREEE, per germline (reference sequence). Germline trimming cut 3 bases from V and 5 bases from J; bases unmatched to any gene: 7. The CDR3 protein is CASSSRTGTDEQYF. CDR3 nucleotides: TGTGCCAGCAGCTCCAGGACAGGGACGGACGAGCAGTACTTC. Drawing the rest from reference TRBV5-4 and TRBJ2-7, the complete variable domain is ETGVTQSPTHLIKTRGQQVTLRCSSQSGHNTVSWYQQALGQGPQFIFQYYREEENGRGNFPPRFSGLQFPNYSSELNVNALELDDSALYLCASSSRTGTDEQYFGPGTRLTVT.

V gene TRBV9 combines with J gene TRBJ2-5, with 13 bases lining up with TRBD2. The length of the CDR3 is 22 residues. CDR1 is SGDLS, CDR2 YYNGEE, per germline. V shed 0 bases and J 0 bases; nucleotides not matched to a gene: 17. The DNA for the CDR3 is TGTGCCAGCAGCGTAGGGACTAGCGGGAGTTGGGGGACCCGAGGATACCAAGAGACCCAGTACTTC. The encoded protein is CASSVGTSGSWGTRGYQETQYF.